The 30 T cell receptor beta chains below were found in one sample sequenced in a study of control samples from healthy donors and cancer patients. Assay used: immunoSEQ multiplex PCR; TCRdb lists only in-frame clones, some missing. The repertoire holds around 250,000 clones, with roughly 87% as singletons. Sequencing used PBMCs. Receptors were obtained from a woman between 55 and 75 years old with lung cancer.

The V and J genes are TRBV27 and TRBJ1-3, with unresolved D. Trimming shortened V by 0 bases and J by 4 bases, and 4 bases separated the two germline ends. Germline CDR1 MNHEY, CDR2 SMNVEV (reference sequence). This CDR3 contains 13 residues. CDR3 sequence reads: CASSLSGGNTIYF. CDR3 DNA sequence: TGTGCCAGCAGTTTATCGGGAGGAAACACCATATATTTT.

The chain is built from TRBV5-4 and TRBJ2-7, with 12 bases matching TRBD2. After removal of 4 bases from V and 3 bases from J, the junction contained 5 bases not matched to a gene. This CDR3 spans 15 amino acids. Germline V gene sequence: CDR1 SGHNT, CDR2 YYREEE (reference sequence). This chain's CDR3 is CASSPGTSGLYEQYF. CDR3 nucleotides: TGTGCCAGCAGCCCCGGGACTAGCGGGCTCTACGAGCAGTACTTC.

The chain joins TRBV6-5 to TRBJ1-4; D ambiguous. V was pared by 0 bases and J by 10 bases, with 15 bases between. The CDR3 covers 15 residues. Germline CDR1 MNHEY, CDR2 SVGAGI. CDR3 DNA sequence: TGTGCCAGCAGTTACTCGATTCGCAGAAGGCCAAAACTGTTTTTT. Amino acid sequence: CASSYSIRRRPKLFF.

The chain links TRBV5-1 to TRBJ2-3, with 8 positions matching TRBD2. Germline CDR1 and CDR2: SGHRS and YFSETQ. The CDR3 extends over 15 amino acids. V was pared by 8 bases and J by 4 bases, with 12 bases of the junction left unmatched. The CDR3 DNA reads as TGCGCCAGGGGCCAGGGACTAGGTTTCCCAGATACGCAGTATTTT. Its translation is CARGQGLGFPDTQYF.

The chain links TRBV5-1 to TRBJ2-5, with 11 bases identical to TRBD2. Germline trimming cut 2 bases from V and 2 bases from J; bases unmatched to any gene: 8. From germline, CDR1 is SGHRS and CDR2 YFSETQ. The CDR3 consists of 17 residues. The chain's CDR3 is CASSLISLAGVQETQYF. For the CDR3, the DNA is TGCGCCAGCAGCTTAATATCACTAGCGGGGGTTCAAGAGACCCAGTACTTC.

The genes are TRBV5-1 and TRBJ1-1; no reliable D call. The CDR3 consists of 13 residues. Germline CDR1 reads SGHRS; CDR2 reads YFSETQ. Between the trimmed V and J ends, which lost 2 bases and 4 bases, there was a span of 9 bases. CDR3 amino acids: CASSFSERTEAFF. CDR3 DNA sequence: TGCGCCAGCAGCTTCTCTGAACGCACTGAAGCTTTCTTT.

This chain links TRBV2 with TRBJ2-3, with TRBD2 identical over 9 bases. Germline V gene lookup returns CDR1 SNHLY and CDR2 FYNNEI. This CDR3 region has 14 residues. Trimming removed 9 bases from V and 0 bases from J; junction bases left unmatched: 4. For the CDR3, the DNA is TGTGCCAGAGGACTAGCGAGGAGCACAGATACGCAGTATTTT. It is translated as CARGLARSTDTQYF. Complete variable domain (other parts from reference TRBV2 and TRBJ2-3): EPEVTQTPSHQVTQMGQEVILRCVPISNHLYFYWYRQILGQKVEFLVSFYNNEISEKSEIFDDQFSVERPDGSNFTLKIRSTKLEDSAMYFCARGLARSTDTQYFGPGTRLTVL.

The rearrangement uses TRBV13 and TRBJ1-1; possibly TRBD1 for D (5 bases). CDR1 and CDR2 (germline): PRHDT, FYEKMQ (reference sequence). Trimming stripped 0 bases from V and 10 bases from J, with 12 bases between. The CDR3 contains 13 residues. In nucleotides, the CDR3 is TGTGCCAGCAGCTTAGGCCTGGCGGGGCGAGCTTTCTTT. Amino acid sequence: CASSLGLAGRAFF.

The chain is built from TRBV6-5 and TRBJ1-1, with TRBD1 identical over 7 bases. Germline CDR1 is MNHEY and CDR2 is SVGAGI. This CDR3 spans 14 amino acids. V shed 6 bases, J shed 2 bases, and the junction held 6 bases outside the gene matches. CDR3: CASSRDRANTEAFF. CDR3 nucleotides: TGTGCCAGCAGCCGCGACAGGGCTAACACTGAAGCTTTCTTT.

In its sample, this clone was seen a few times. The chain carries TRBV7-2 and TRBJ2-1, with a possible D match to TRBD1 (6 bases). Trimming shortened V by 3 bases and J by 7 bases, and 16 bases separated the two germline ends. The CDR3 extends over 15 amino acids. CDR1 is SGHTA and CDR2 is FQGNSA in the germline V gene. CDR3 amino acids: CASSFTQDSWNEQFF. The CDR3 DNA sequence: TGTGCCAGCAGCTTTACTCAGGACAGTTGGAATGAGCAGTTCTTC.

This chain joins TRBV28 and TRBJ1-1; no clear D gene. Germline lookup yields CDR1 MDHEN and CDR2 SYDVKM. The CDR3 extends over 15 amino acids. V was clipped by 1 base and J by 2 bases, with 11 bases between them. The CDR3 here is CASSLFMVRNTEAFF. As DNA, the CDR3 is TGTGCCAGCAGTTTATTTATGGTGCGCAACACTGAAGCTTTCTTT.

The genes are TRBV3-1 (or the pseudogene TRBV3-2) and TRBJ2-3, with TRBD2 matching 12 bases. The CDR3 extends over 18 amino acids. Germline V gene lookup returns CDR1 LGHDT and CDR2 YNNKEL (reference sequence). V shed 0 bases and J 3 bases; nucleotides not matched to a gene: 7. This CDR3 is CASSQDFWTSGITDTQYF. The CDR3 bases are TGTGCCAGCAGCCAAGATTTCTGGACTAGCGGGATAACAGATACGCAGTATTTT.

For the CDR3, the DNA is TGTGCCAGCAGCCGCACTAGCCTCCAAGAGACCCAGTACTTC. It translates to CASSRTSLQETQYF. The chain couples TRBV11-2 to TRBJ2-5; D perhaps matches TRBD2 (6 bases). The germline V and J ends were trimmed by 5 bases and 1 base, with 11 bases remaining between them. Looked up from germline, CDR1 is SGHAT and CDR2 is FQNNGV. This CDR3 has 14 amino acids.

This sequence joins TRBV27 and TRBJ1-4; TRBD1 matches 9 bases. J was trimmed by 7 bases and V by 5 bases; bases with no gene match: 8. There are 15 residues in the CDR3. Germline values: CDR1 MNHEY, CDR2 SMNVEV (reference sequence). The CDR3 is CASSPEQGAIEKLFF. The CDR3 nucleotides read TGTGCCAGCAGTCCCGAACAGGGGGCTATTGAAAAACTGTTTTTT.

The chain is built from TRBV7-9 and TRBJ1-5; D uncertain. The CDR3 length is 14 residues. Germline-derived CDR1 and CDR2 are SEHNR and FQNEAQ (reference sequence). The V end lost 5 bases, the J end lost 4 bases, and 12 bases lay between the germline ends. CDR3 region: CASSNSPGNQPQHF. CDR3 nucleotides: TGTGCCAGCAGCAACTCACCTGGAAATCAGCCCCAGCATTTT. Variable domain in full (rest from reference TRBV7-9 and TRBJ1-5): DTGVSQNPRHKITKRGQNVTFRCDPISEHNRLYWYRQTLGQGPEFLTYFQNEAQLEKSRLLSDRFSAERPKGSFSTLEIQRTEQGDSAMYLCASSNSPGNQPQHFGDGTRLSIL.

V is TRBV7-9 and J is TRBJ2-7; D perhaps matches TRBD2 (5 bases). Trimming stripped 7 bases from V and 5 bases from J, with 24 bases between. The CDR3 is 16 residues long. Germline assignment: CDR1 SEHNR and CDR2 FQNEAQ (reference sequence). CDR3: CASTKNGGGGGNEQYF. The CDR3 DNA reads as TGTGCCAGCACCAAGAACGGCGGCGGCGGAGGCAACGAGCAGTACTTC.

The V and J genes are TRBV7-9 and TRBJ2-5, with D unresolved. Germline V CDR1 and CDR2: SEHNR, FQNEAQ (reference sequence). This CDR3 has 15 residues. V dropped 6 bases and J dropped 4 bases, with 18 bases sitting between them. The CDR3 reads CASSDQRTIRETQYF. CDR3 nucleotide sequence: TGTGCCAGCAGTGACCAGAGGACGATCCGAGAGACCCAGTACTTC.

The chain is built from TRBV12-3 or TRBV12-4 and TRBJ1-6; D ambiguous. With 1 base removed from V and 12 bases from J, the gap between germline ends came to 10 bases. This CDR3 is built from 13 residues. DNA for the CDR3: TGTGCCAGCAGTTTAGAGGCCTTGAGACCCCTCCACTTT. Residues: CASSLEALRPLHF.

This clone was seen only a few times. The identical CDR3 is also encoded by other nucleotide sequences in the sample. The chain recombines TRBV5-1 with TRBJ2-7; 9 nucleotides line up with TRBD1. The CDR3 length is 14 residues. The germline V gene encodes CDR1 SGHRS and CDR2 YFSETQ. The J segment lost 3 bases and the V segment lost 4 bases, leaving 5 bases of the junction unmatched. CDR3 loop: CASSPPGQGYEQYF. CDR3 bases: TGCGCCAGCAGCCCGCCGGGACAGGGCTACGAGCAGTACTTC.

V usage is TRBV18 and J usage is TRBJ2-1; TRBD1 agrees at 7 bases. The germline V gene has CDR1 KGHSH and CDR2 LQKENI. This CDR3 spans 16 amino acids. Trimming removed 3 bases from V and 3 bases from J; junction bases left unmatched: 8. This CDR3 is CASSPITGTDYNEQFF. As DNA, the CDR3 is TGTGCCAGCTCACCGATTACCGGGACAGACTACAATGAGCAGTTCTTC.

The genes are TRBV5-8 and TRBJ1-2; tentative D call: TRBD1 (5 bases). The CDR3 is made up of 14 amino acids. V lost 0 bases to trimming and J lost 8 bases, with 14 bases between them. Germline-derived CDR1 and CDR2 are SGHTS and YDEGEE. In DNA form, the CDR3 reads TGTGCCAGCAGCTTGGGGGGACGGGGCGGAGGCTACACCTTC. As protein: CASSLGGRGGGYTF. Based on the CDR3 plus reference TRBV5-8 and TRBJ1-2, the full variable domain is EAGVTQSPTHLIKTRGQQATLRCSPISGHTSVYWYQQALGLGLQFLLWYDEGEERNRGNFPPRFSGRQFPNYSSELNVNALELEDSALYLCASSLGGRGGGYTFGSGTRLTVV.

As concerns this clone: This sample also contains other DNA sequences that code for the same CDR3. This chain links TRBV7-3 with TRBJ1-1, with TRBD1 as a possible D gene (5 bases). The CDR3 consists of 13 residues. Trimming shortened V by 5 bases and J by 1 base, and 8 bases separated the two germline ends. CDR1 and CDR2 from the germline V gene are SGHTA and FQGTGA. CDR3 residues: CASSLQGNTEAFF. The DNA for the CDR3 is TGTGCCAGCAGCCTTCAGGGGAACACTGAAGCTTTCTTT. The variable domain in full, completed from reference TRBV7-3 and TRBJ1-1, reads GAGVSQTPSNKVTEKGKYVELRCDPISGHTALYWYRQSLGQGPEFLIYFQGTGAADDSGLPNDRFFAVRPEGSVSTLKIQRTERGDSAVYLCASSLQGNTEAFFGQGTRLTVV.

V and J are TRBV7-3 and TRBJ2-1; D remains ambiguous. CDR3 length: 16 residues. V lost 8 bases to trimming and J lost 8 bases, with 25 bases between them. Germline CDR1 SGHTA, CDR2 FQGTGA. CDR3: CASSSPLDSEGDEQFF. The CDR3 nucleotides are TGTGCCAGCTCCAGCCCCCTCGATAGTGAAGGCGATGAGCAGTTCTTC.

The gene calls are TRBV5-1 and TRBJ1-1; 8 bases agree with TRBD1. Germline trimming cut 4 bases from V and 1 base from J; bases unmatched to any gene: 6. CDR3 length: 15 residues. Germline V gene lookup returns CDR1 SGHRS and CDR2 YFSETQ. The CDR3 is CASSPHGTGNTEAFF. The CDR3, as DNA: TGCGCCAGCAGCCCCCACGGGACAGGGAACACTGAAGCTTTCTTT.

The chain recombines TRBV18 with TRBJ1-1; maybe TRBD1 (6 bases). This CDR3 has 16 amino acids. The ends were cut back, 0 bases at V and 5 bases at J, with 16 bases in the middle. Germline V gene lookup returns CDR1 KGHSH and CDR2 LQKENI. CDR3 sequence reads: CASSPPIQGPRTEAFF. The CDR3 bases are TGTGCCAGCTCACCACCAATACAGGGCCCTAGGACTGAAGCTTTCTTT.

Concerning this clone: This same CDR3 is encoded by further DNA sequences in the sample. V usage is TRBV10-3 and J usage is TRBJ2-3; D tentatively reads TRBD1 or TRBD2 (5 bases each). The V gene's germline CDR1 is ENHRY and CDR2 SYGVKD. The CDR3 is made up of 12 amino acids. V was clipped by 2 bases and J by 6 bases, with 6 bases between them. CDR3 sequence reads: CAISEGGDTQYF. The CDR3 bases are TGTGCCATCAGTGAGGGGGGTGATACGCAGTATTTT.

The chain links TRBV6-5 to TRBJ1-5; tentatively, D is TRBD1 (5 bases). Per the germline V gene, CDR1 is MNHEY and CDR2 is SVGAGI. V was clipped by 0 bases and J by 2 bases, with 8 bases between them. CDR3 length: 15 amino acids. DNA for the CDR3: TGTGCCAGCAGTTACTCGGGGGGAGGCAATCAGCCCCAGCATTTT. It encodes CASSYSGGGNQPQHF.

The gene calls are TRBV5-1 and TRBJ2-3; TRBD2 agrees at 7 bases. The J segment lost 2 bases and the V segment lost 2 bases, leaving 8 bases of the junction unmatched. Germline V gene sequence: CDR1 SGHRS, CDR2 YFSETQ. The CDR3 loop spans 16 amino acids. The CDR3 loop reads CASSFGAGPSTDTQYF. The CDR3 bases are TGCGCCAGCAGCTTCGGAGCGGGGCCTTCCACAGATACGCAGTATTTT. The full variable domain, completed using reference TRBV5-1 and TRBJ2-3, is KAGVTQTPRYLIKTRGQQVTLSCSPISGHRSVSWYQQTPGQGLQFLFEYFSETQRNKGNFPGRFSGRQFSNSRSEMNVSTLELGDSALYLCASSFGAGPSTDTQYFGPGTRLTVL.

The J gene is TRBJ1-2, the V gene TRBV28; D is possibly TRBD1 (6 bases). Trimming shortened V by 5 bases and J by 8 bases, and 24 bases separated the two germline ends. The germline V gene has CDR1 MDHEN and CDR2 SYDVKM. CDR3 size: 16 residues. The CDR3 DNA is TGTGCCAGCAGTACAGAAGGTCCCACAGGGTACCGAGGCTACACCTTC. Amino acid sequence: CASSTEGPTGYRGYTF.

This clone was found a few times. The genes are TRBV5-1 and TRBJ1-1, with D tentatively TRBD1 (5 bases). The CDR3 is 14 residues long. The germline CDR1 and CDR2 sequences are SGHRS and YFSETQ. V was trimmed by 4 bases and J by 8 bases, leaving 18 bases between them. DNA for the CDR3: TGCGCCAGCAGCCCCACCTTCCAGGGTCGGGAAGCTTTCTTT. Translating it yields CASSPTFQGREAFF.